This is a list of T cell receptor beta chains from one sample in a study of blood T cell repertoires in COVID-19. The method was immunoSEQ multiplex PCR; TCRdb's version includes in-frame clones alone and lacks a portion of them. The sample lists 90,000 or so clones, approximately 82% occurring once. The sample comprised peripheral blood. The receptors shown here come from a human donor in a cohort sampled during active COVID-19. Each CDR3 is given with its conserved first and last residue.

v_gene | CDR3aa
TRBV9 | CASSHSGRGTGELFF
TRBV4-1 | CASSQDTGGFGETQYF
TRBV7-8 | CASSFSVATLLQPQHF
TRBV2 | CASMENSHTGELFF
TRBV5-1 | CASTQTGGSGNTIYF
TRBV2 | CASSDWAIQETQYF
TRBV5-1 | CASSLGTSGDEQYF
TRBV2 | CASSEGGTGTLIGEKLFF
TRBV11-2 | CASRKGLGVETQYF
TRBV5-1 | CASSLGGGEEKLFF
TRBV27 | CASKKTGYNEQFF
TRBV7-2 | CASSLGHRVNSPLHF
TRBV27 | CAVGLPRERNSPLHF
TRBV6-6 | CASTPPGGGNQPQHF
TRBV18 | CASLEQGAGFHEQYF
TRBV7-9 | CASSLGGLAVRNEQFF
TRBV28 | CASKDRGLGEQYF
TRBV18 | CASLTGTGYEQYF
TRBV7-3 | CASSFGANTEAFF
TRBV7-6 | CASSGGGVGSNQPQHF
TRBV19 | CASMTLGMNTEAFF
TRBV10-2 | CASSESSSGGPGEQYF
TRBV18 | CASSVGTGGLNQPQHF
TRBV28 | CASTETGQGAQPQHF